Listed below are T cell receptor beta chains from one sample, sequenced in a study of OX40 agonist ivuxolimab in advanced cancers. Repertoires were generated with immunoSEQ multiplex PCR, while TCRdb's copy carries only in-frame clones and drops some. This sample has 70,000 to 95,000 clones, with about 90% found just once. The specimen comprised CD4+ or CD8+ T cells sorted from blood, sampled in a trial of the OX40 agonist ivuxolimab. The receptors originated from an adult with an advanced solid tumor such as melanoma, head and neck, liver or kidney cancer. Both conserved end residues are part of each CDR3. D genes are given only for firm matches. Rows give clone size only sometimes, using once, few, many, or a class for an expanded clone.

>TRBJ1-1|NA|TRBV19|few
TGTGCCAGTTGTGTTCCGGGGGCGTCTGAAGCTTTCTTT
CASCVPGASEAFF
>TRBJ1-3|TRBD1|TRBV6-5|NA
TGTGCCAGCAGTTTCAACCGGGACAGTTCTGGAAACACCATATATTTT
CASSFNRDSSGNTIYF
>TRBJ1-5|NA|TRBV10-3|NA
TGTGCCATCAGTAGTTTTAGCAATCAGCCCCAGCATTTT
CAISSFSNQPQHF
>TRBJ2-1|TRBD2|TRBV29-1|NA
TGCAGCGTTCCCCTAGCGGGTCCTAACAATGAGCAGTTCTTC
CSVPLAGPNNEQFF
>TRBJ2-1|TRBD2|TRBV11-1|NA
TGTGCCAGCAGCTCCCTAGCGGGAGTATACAATGAGCAGTTCTTC
CASSSLAGVYNEQFF
>TRBJ1-2|NA|TRBV6-6|NA
TGTGCCAGCAGTTACAACCCCGGCAACAACTATGGCTACACCTTC
CASSYNPGNNYGYTF
>TRBJ2-1|TRBD2|TRBV6-4|once
TGTGCCAGCAGTGACTATAGCGGGAGCTCCTACAATGAGCAGTTCTTC
CASSDYSGSSYNEQFF
>TRBJ2-7|TRBD1|TRBV28|once
TGTGCCAGCAGTTTGGGGACAGGGGGTTCCTACGAGCAGTACTTC
CASSLGTGGSYEQYF
>TRBJ2-1|NA|TRBV28|NA
TGTGCCACCGATTCAAGGACGGCTAAATCGAGCCTCAATGAGCAGTTCTTC
CATDSRTAKSSLNEQFF
>TRBJ2-7|TRBD2|TRBV2|NA
TGTGCCAGCCGGGCTAGCGGGTCGGCGGAGCAGTACTTC
CASRASGSAEQYF
>TRBJ2-1|NA|TRBV6-5|once
TGTGCCAGCAGAACCACCCTGAGCAATGAGCAGTTCTTC
CASRTTLSNEQFF
>TRBJ2-2|NA|TRBV6-5|NA
TGTGCCAGCAGGGGTTATTCAGGAGGGGAGCTGTTTTTT
CASRGYSGGELFF
>TRBJ1-1|NA|TRBV7-3|NA
TGTGCCAGCAGCTTAGGTCCAGGTCGAGACACTGAAGCTTTCTTT
CASSLGPGRDTEAFF
>TRBJ1-1|NA|TRBV29-1|NA
TGCAGCGTTGAAGGGGCAGGGACGAACACTGAAGCTTTCTTT
CSVEGAGTNTEAFF
>TRBJ2-5|TRBD1|TRBV2|NA
TGTGCCAGCAGAGGACAGGGCGCCCAAGAGACCCAGTACTTC
CASRGQGAQETQYF
>TRBJ1-2|NA|TRBV5-1|NA
TGCGCCAGCAGCTTGGACTCAGGGACCTATGGCTACACCTTC
CASSLDSGTYGYTF
>TRBJ1-1|TRBD1|TRBV29-1|NA
TGCAGCGTTGAAGTAGGGACAGGGAGCACTGAAGCTTTCTTT
CSVEVGTGSTEAFF
>TRBJ1-5|NA|TRBV19|NA
TGTGCCAGTAGATCCGGGGGAGGGCCTAGCAATCAGCCCCAGCATTTT
CASRSGGGPSNQPQHF
>TRBJ2-7|NA|TRBV6-1|NA
TGTGCCTCCAAAAGGGGGACAAGTCCCTACGAGCAGTACTTC
CASKRGTSPYEQYF
>TRBJ2-2|TRBD1|TRBV11-1|NA
TGTGCCAGCAGCAGAAGACAGGGGGCCACCGGGGAGCTGTTTTTT
CASSRRQGATGELFF
>TRBJ2-2|NA|TRBV19|once
TGTGCCTCCCGCGTAAGAAACACCGGGGAGCTGTTTTTT
CASRVRNTGELFF
>TRBJ2-3|NA|TRBV10-3|NA
TGTGCCATCAGTGAAGAGAGGGACGTTAGCACAGATACGCAGTATTTT
CAISEERDVSTDTQYF
>TRBJ2-7|NA|TRBV4-1|NA
TGCGCCAGCAGCCAAGTGGAGACCCGGGACGAGCAGTACTTC
CASSQVETRDEQYF
>TRBJ2-7|NA|TRBV6-1|NA
TGTGCCAGCAGCTTAGACAGACTCTCCTACGAGCAGTACTTC
CASSLDRLSYEQYF
>TRBJ2-2|TRBD2|TRBV30|NA
TGTGCCTGGAGTGTGCAGGGAGGGGGGGAGCTGTTTTTT
CAWSVQGGGELFF
>TRBJ1-1|NA|TRBV5-1|NA
TGCGCCAGCAGCTTGGTATCGACCGACACTGAAGCTTTCTTT
CASSLVSTDTEAFF